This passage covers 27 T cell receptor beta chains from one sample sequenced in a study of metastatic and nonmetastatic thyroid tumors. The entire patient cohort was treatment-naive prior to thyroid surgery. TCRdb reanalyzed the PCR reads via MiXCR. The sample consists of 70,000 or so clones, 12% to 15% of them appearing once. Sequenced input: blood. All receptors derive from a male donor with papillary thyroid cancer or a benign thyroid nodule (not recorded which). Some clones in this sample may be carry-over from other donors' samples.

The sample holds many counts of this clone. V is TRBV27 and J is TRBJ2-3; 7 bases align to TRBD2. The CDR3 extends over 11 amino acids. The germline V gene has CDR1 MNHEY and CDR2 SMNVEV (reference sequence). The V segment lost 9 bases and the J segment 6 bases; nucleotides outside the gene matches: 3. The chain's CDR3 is CASPGRDTQYF. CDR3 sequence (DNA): TGTGCCAGTCCCGGGAGGGATACGCAGTATTTT.

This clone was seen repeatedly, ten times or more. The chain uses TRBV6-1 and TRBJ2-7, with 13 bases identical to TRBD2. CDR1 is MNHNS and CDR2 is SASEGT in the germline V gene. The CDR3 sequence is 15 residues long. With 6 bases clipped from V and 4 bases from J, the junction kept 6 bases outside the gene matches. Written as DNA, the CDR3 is TGTGCCAGCAGGTTTGGACTAGCGGGAGAGTACGAGCAGTACTTC. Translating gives CASRFGLAGEYEQYF.

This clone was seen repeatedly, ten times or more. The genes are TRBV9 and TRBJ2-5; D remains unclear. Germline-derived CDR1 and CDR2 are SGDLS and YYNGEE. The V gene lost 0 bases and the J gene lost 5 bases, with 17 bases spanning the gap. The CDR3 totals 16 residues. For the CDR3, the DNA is TGTGCCAGCAGCGTAGGGTCGGGTAGCTCAGTGGAGACCCAGTACTTC. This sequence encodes CASSVGSGSSVETQYF.

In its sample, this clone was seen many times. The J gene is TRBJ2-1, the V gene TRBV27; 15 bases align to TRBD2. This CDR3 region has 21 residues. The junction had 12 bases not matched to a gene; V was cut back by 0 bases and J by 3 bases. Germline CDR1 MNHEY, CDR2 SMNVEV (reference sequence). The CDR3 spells CASSLSPGLAGGLSFYNEQFF. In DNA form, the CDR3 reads TGTGCCAGCAGTTTATCGCCGGGACTAGCGGGGGGTCTTTCATTCTACAATGAGCAGTTCTTC.

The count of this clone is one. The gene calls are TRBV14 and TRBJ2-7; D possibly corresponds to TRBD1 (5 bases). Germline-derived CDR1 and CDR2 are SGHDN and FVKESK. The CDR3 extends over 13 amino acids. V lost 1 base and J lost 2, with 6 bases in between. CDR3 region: CASSQVQAYEQYF. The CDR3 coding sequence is TGTGCCAGCAGCCAAGTACAGGCCTACGAGCAGTACTTC.

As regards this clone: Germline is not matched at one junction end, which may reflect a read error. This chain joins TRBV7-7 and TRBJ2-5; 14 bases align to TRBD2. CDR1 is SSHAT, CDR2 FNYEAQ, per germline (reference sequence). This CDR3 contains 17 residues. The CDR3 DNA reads TGTGCTAGCAGGGTACCGGGACTAGCGGGGGAGCAAGAGACCCATTACTTC. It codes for CASRVPGLAGEQETHYF.

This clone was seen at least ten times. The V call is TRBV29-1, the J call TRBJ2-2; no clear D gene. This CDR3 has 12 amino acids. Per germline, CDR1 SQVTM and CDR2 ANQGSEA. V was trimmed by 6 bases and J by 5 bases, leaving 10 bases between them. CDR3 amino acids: CSVVVETGELFF. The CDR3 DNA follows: TGCAGCGTAGTGGTGGAGACCGGGGAGCTGTTTTTT.

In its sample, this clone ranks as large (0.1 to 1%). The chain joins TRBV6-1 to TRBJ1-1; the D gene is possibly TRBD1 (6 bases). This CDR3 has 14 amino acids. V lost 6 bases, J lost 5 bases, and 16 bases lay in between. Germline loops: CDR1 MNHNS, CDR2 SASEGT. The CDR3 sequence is CASSNREGGTEAFF. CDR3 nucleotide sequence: TGTGCCAGCAGCAACAGGGAGGGAGGAACTGAAGCTTTCTTT.

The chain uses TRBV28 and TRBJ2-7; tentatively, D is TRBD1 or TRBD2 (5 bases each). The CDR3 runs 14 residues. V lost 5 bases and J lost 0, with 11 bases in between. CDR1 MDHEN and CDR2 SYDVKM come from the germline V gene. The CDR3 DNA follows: TGTGCCAGCAGTATTCGGGACGCCTCCTACGAGCAGTACTTC. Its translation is CASSIRDASYEQYF. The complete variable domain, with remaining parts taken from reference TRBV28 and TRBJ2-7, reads DVKVTQSSRYLVKRTGEKVFLECVQDMDHENMFWYRQDPGLGLRLIYFSYDVKMKEKGDIPEGYSVSREKKERFSLILESASTNQTSMYLCASSIRDASYEQYFGPGTRLTVT.

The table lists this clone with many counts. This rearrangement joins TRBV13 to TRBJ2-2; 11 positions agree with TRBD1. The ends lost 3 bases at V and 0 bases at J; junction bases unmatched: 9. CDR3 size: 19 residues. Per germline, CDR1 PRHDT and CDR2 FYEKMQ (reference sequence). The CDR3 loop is CASSFEIRDRGANTGELFF. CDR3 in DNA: TGTGCCAGCAGCTTTGAAATTAGGGACAGGGGGGCGAACACCGGGGAGCTGTTTTTT.

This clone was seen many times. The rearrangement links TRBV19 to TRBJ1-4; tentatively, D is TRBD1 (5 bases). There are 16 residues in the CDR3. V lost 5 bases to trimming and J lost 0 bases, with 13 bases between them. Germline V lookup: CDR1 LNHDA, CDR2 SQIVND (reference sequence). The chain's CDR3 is CASSSRERATNEKLFF. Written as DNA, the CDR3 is TGTGCCAGTAGTTCCAGGGAAAGGGCAACTAATGAAAAACTGTTTTTT.

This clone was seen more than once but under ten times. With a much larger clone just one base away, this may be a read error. The CDR3: CASSLNAAEQYV. The CDR3 coding sequence is TGTGCCAGCAGCCTGAACGCCGCCGAGCAGTACGTC. The chain employs TRBV7-8 and TRBJ2-7, with D unresolved. Between the trimmed V and J ends, which lost 5 bases and 6 bases, there was a span of 11 bases. Germline values: CDR1 SGHVS, CDR2 FQNEAQ. The CDR3 totals 12 residues.

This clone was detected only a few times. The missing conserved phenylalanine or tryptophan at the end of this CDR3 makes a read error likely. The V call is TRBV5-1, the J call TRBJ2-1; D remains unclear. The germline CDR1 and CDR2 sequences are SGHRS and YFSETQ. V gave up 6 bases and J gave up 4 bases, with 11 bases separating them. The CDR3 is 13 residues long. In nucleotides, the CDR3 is TGCGCCAGCATCTCCGGGCAGTACAATGAGCAGTTCCTC. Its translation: CASISGQYNEQFL.

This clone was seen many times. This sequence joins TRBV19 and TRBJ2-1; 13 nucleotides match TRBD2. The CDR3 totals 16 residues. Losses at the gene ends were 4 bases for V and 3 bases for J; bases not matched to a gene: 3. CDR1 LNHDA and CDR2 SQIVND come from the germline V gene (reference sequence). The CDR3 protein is CASSSGTSGNYNEQFF. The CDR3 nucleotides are TGTGCCAGTAGTAGCGGGACTAGCGGGAACTACAATGAGCAGTTCTTC.

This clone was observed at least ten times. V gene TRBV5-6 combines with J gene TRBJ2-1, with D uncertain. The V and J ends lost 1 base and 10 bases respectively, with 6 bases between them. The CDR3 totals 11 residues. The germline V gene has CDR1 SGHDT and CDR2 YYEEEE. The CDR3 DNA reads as TGTGCCAGCAGCTTGCAGCTCGAGCAGTTCTTC. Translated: CASSLQLEQFF.

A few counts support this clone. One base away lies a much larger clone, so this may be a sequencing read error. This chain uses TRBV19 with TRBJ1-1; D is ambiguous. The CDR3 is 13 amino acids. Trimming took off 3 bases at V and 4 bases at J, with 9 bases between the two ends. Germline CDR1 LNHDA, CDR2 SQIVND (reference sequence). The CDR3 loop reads CASSMQVSTEAFF. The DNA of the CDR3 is TGTGCCAGTAGTATGCAGGTTTCCACTGAAGCTTTCTTT.

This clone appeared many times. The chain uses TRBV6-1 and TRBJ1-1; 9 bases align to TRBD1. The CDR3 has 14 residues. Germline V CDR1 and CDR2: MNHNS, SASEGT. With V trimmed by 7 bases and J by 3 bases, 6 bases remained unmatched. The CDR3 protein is CASIDTGGYTEAFF. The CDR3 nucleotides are TGTGCCAGCATCGATACAGGGGGCTACACTGAAGCTTTCTTT.

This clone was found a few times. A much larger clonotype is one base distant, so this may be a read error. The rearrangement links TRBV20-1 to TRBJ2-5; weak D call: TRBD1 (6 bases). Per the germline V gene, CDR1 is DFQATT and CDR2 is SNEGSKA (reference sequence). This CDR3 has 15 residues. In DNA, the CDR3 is TGCGGTGCTAGGAGGATGGCAGGGGACAAGGGGACCCAGTACTTC. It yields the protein CGARRMAGDKGTQYF.

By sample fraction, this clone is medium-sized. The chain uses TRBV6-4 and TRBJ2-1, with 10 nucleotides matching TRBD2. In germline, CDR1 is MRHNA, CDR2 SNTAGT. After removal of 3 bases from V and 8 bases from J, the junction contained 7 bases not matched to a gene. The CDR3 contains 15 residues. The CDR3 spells CASSEKSSGSHEQFF. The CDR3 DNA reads TGTGCCAGCAGTGAGAAGTCTAGCGGGAGCCATGAGCAGTTCTTC.

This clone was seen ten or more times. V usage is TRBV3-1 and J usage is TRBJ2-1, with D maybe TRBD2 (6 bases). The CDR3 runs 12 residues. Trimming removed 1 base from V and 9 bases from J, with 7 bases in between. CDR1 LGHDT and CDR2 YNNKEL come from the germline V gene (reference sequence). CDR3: CASSQGLVEQFF. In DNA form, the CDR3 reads TGTGCCAGCAGCCAAGGACTAGTTGAGCAGTTCTTC.

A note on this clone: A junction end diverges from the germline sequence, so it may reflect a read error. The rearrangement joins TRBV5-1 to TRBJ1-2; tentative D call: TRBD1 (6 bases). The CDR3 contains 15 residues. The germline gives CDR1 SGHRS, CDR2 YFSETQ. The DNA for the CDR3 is TGCGCCAGCAGCTTGGGGTACAGGGCGGCCTATTGCTACACCTTC. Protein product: CASSLGYRAAYCYTF.

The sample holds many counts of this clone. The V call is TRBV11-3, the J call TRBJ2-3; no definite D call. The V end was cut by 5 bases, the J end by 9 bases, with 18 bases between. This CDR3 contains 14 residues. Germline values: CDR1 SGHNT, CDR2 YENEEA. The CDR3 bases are TGTGCCAGCAGCCCGAGGAGCTTTGCGGACACGCAGTATTTT. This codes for CASSPRSFADTQYF.

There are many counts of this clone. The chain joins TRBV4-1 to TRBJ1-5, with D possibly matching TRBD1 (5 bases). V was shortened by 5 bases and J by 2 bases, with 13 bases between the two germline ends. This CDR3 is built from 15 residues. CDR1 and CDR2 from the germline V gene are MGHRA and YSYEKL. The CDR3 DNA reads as TGCGCCAGCAGCGTTGGGACTCTAGGCAATCAGCCCCAGCATTTT. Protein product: CASSVGTLGNQPQHF.

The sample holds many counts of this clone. The chain's CDR3 is CASSLDSRRTGEAFF. The CDR3 DNA reads as TGTGCCAGCAGCTTAGATAGTCGTAGAACAGGTGAAGCTTTCTTT. This chain connects TRBV11-2 to TRBJ1-1; weak D call: TRBD1 (5 bases). CDR3 length: 15 amino acids. Per germline, CDR1 SGHAT and CDR2 FQNNGV. V gave up 0 bases and J gave up 7 bases, with 15 bases separating them. Drawing the rest from reference TRBV11-2 and TRBJ1-1, the complete variable domain is EAGVAQSPRYKIIEKRQSVAFWCNPISGHATLYWYQQILGQGPKLLIQFQNNGVVDDSQLPKDRFSAERLKGVDSTLKIQPAKLEDSAVYLCASSLDSRRTGEAFFGQGTRLTVV.

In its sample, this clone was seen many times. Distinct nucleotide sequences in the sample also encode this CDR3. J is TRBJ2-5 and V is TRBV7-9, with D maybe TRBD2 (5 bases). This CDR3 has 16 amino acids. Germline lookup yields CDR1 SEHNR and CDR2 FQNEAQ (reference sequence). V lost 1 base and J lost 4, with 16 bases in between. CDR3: CASSLEGGPRIETQYF. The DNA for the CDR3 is TGTGCCAGCAGCTTAGAGGGCGGGCCCCGGATAGAGACCCAGTACTTC.

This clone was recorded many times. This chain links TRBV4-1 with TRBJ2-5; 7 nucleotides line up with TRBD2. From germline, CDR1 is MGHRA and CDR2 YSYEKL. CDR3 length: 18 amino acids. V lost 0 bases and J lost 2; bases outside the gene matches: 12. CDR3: CASSQDQAWREQQETQYF. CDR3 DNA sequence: TGCGCCAGCAGCCAAGATCAGGCTTGGCGGGAGCAACAAGAGACCCAGTACTTC.

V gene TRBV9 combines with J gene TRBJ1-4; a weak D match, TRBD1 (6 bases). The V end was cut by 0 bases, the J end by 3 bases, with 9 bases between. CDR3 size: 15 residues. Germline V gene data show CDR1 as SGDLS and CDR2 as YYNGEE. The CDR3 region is CASSVGGASNEKLFF. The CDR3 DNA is TGTGCCAGCAGCGTAGGGGGGGCTTCTAATGAAAAACTGTTTTTT.